These 22 T cell receptor beta chains share one sample of origin, sequenced in a study of T cell responses to AZD1222 COVID-19 vaccine. TCRdb's copy holds only in-frame clones and misses some; the assay was immunoSEQ multiplex PCR. The sample records around 99,000 clones, roughly 92% being singletons. This specimen consisted of peripheral blood, obtained 28 days after the second AZD1222 dose. Every receptor here comes from an adult who received the AZD1222 COVID-19 vaccine.

V gene TRBV9 combines with J gene TRBJ2-6; D uncertain. The CDR3 extends over 15 amino acids. Germline V CDR1 and CDR2: SGDLS, YYNGEE. V was shortened by 0 bases and J by 4 bases, with 8 bases between the two germline ends. The CDR3 bases are TGTGCCAGCAGCGTAGGGGCCCTGGGGGCCAACGTCCTGACTTTC. Its protein is CASSVGALGANVLTF. The whole variable domain, remainder taken from reference TRBV9 and TRBJ2-6, is DSGVTQTPKHLITATGQRVTLRCSPRSGDLSVYWYQQSLDQGLQFLIQYYNGEERAKGNILERFSAQQFPDLHSELNLSSLELGDSALYFCASSVGALGANVLTFGAGSRLTVL.

V usage is TRBV5-1 and J usage is TRBJ1-2; D is uncertain. The CDR3 loop spans 14 amino acids. V shed 0 bases and J shed 8 bases, with 14 bases lying between them. Germline V gene lookup returns CDR1 SGHRS and CDR2 YFSETQ. The CDR3 region is CASSLDGRRVGYTF. CDR3 nucleotides: TGCGCCAGCAGCTTGGATGGACGGCGGGTAGGCTACACCTTC.

The genes are TRBV7-3 and TRBJ2-1, with TRBD2 matching 8 bases. The CDR3 runs 13 residues. The V and J ends lost 3 bases and 9 bases, in that order; junction bases with no gene match: 4. Germline-derived CDR1 and CDR2 are SGHTA and FQGTGA. The CDR3 here is CASSFLGLAEQFF. As DNA, the CDR3 is TGTGCCAGCAGCTTTCTTGGACTAGCTGAGCAGTTCTTC.

This chain links TRBV2 with TRBJ2-3, with 10 bases identical to TRBD1. Germline CDR1 is SNHLY and CDR2 is FYNNEI. J gave up 5 bases and V 3 bases, and 5 bases lay outside the gene matches. CDR3 size: 15 residues. The CDR3 DNA sequence: TGTGCCAGCAGTGACCGGGACAGGGGAAAAGATACGCAGTATTTT. It codes for CASSDRDRGKDTQYF.

This chain uses TRBV11-2 with TRBJ2-1; 8 bases are shared with TRBD2. Unmatched junction bases numbered 9, after V lost 2 bases and J lost 0 bases. The CDR3 extends over 18 amino acids. The germline V gene has CDR1 SGHAT and CDR2 FQNNGV. The CDR3 nucleotides are TGTGCCAGCAGCTTATACGAGACTAGCGTCAGCTCCTACAATGAGCAGTTCTTC. It is translated as CASSLYETSVSSYNEQFF.

On this clone itself: Mismatch with germline at one junction end may stem from a read error. The chain's CDR3 is CASSGPGRFRF. CDR3 bases: TGTGCCAGCAGTGGCCCCGGCAGATTTCGCTTT. The chain couples TRBV2 to TRBJ1-1; D is unclear. CDR1 SNHLY and CDR2 FYNNEI come from the germline V gene. This CDR3 is built from 11 residues.

This clone was observed once. The DNA of the CDR3 is TGTGCCAGCAGAGAATCCGGGACTAGCGGGAGTGGCAAGCAGTACTTC. It translates to CASRESGTSGSGKQYF. The rearrangement joins TRBV3-1 (or the pseudogene TRBV3-2) to TRBJ2-7, with 14 bases lining up with TRBD2. This CDR3 region has 16 residues. Germline values: CDR1 LGHDT, CDR2 YNNKEL (reference sequence). The trim removed 6 bases at V and 8 bases at J, leaving 12 bases unmatched.

V is TRBV2 and J is TRBJ2-7; tentatively, D is TRBD2 (5 bases). This CDR3 spans 13 amino acids. CDR1 SNHLY and CDR2 FYNNEI come from the germline V gene. Trimming shortened V by 6 bases and J by 0 bases, and 9 bases separated the two germline ends. The CDR3 region has the DNA TGTGCCAGCAGCCCCGAGGGCTCCTACGAGCAGTACTTC. Its translation: CASSPEGSYEQYF.

A single count supports this clone. This rearrangement joins TRBV27 to TRBJ1-2; 8 nucleotides line up with TRBD1. V lost 5 bases, J lost 4 bases, and 6 bases stayed unmatched. The germline V gene encodes CDR1 MNHEY and CDR2 SMNVEV (reference sequence). This CDR3 has 14 residues. The CDR3 DNA reads as TGTGCCAGCAGTGGAACCGGGACAGGCTATGGCTACACCTTC. Amino acid sequence: CASSGTGTGYGYTF.

The V gene is TRBV7-2, the J gene TRBJ2-2; TRBD2 aligns across 7 bases. V shed 1 base and J 6 bases; nucleotides not matched to a gene: 5. Per germline, CDR1 SGHTA and CDR2 FQGNSA. There are 15 residues in the CDR3. CDR3 residues: CASSLGPGGSGELFF. The CDR3 DNA reads TGTGCCAGCAGCTTAGGCCCCGGGGGGTCCGGGGAGCTGTTTTTT.

The chain is built from TRBV7-9 and TRBJ1-1, with 7 bases matching TRBD1. The trim removed 1 base at V and 4 bases at J, leaving 3 bases unmatched. The length of the CDR3 is 14 residues. Looked up from germline, CDR1 is SEHNR and CDR2 is FQNEAQ (reference sequence). Written as DNA, the CDR3 is TGTGCCAGCAGCTTAGAGGGGGCAGGCACTGAAGCTTTCTTT. Its translation: CASSLEGAGTEAFF. Variable domain in full (rest from reference TRBV7-9 and TRBJ1-1): DTGVSQNPRHKITKRGQNVTFRCDPISEHNRLYWYRQTLGQGPEFLTYFQNEAQLEKSRLLSDRFSAERPKGSFSTLEIQRTEQGDSAMYLCASSLEGAGTEAFFGQGTRLTVV.

V gene TRBV28 combines with J gene TRBJ1-1, with TRBD1 as a possible D gene (5 bases). The CDR3 runs to 15 residues. The ends were cut back, 7 bases at V and 1 base at J, with 16 bases in the middle. The germline V gene has CDR1 MDHEN and CDR2 SYDVKM. Here the CDR3 reads CASTPEGVGNTEAFF. The CDR3 DNA sequence: TGTGCCAGCACCCCCGAAGGGGTAGGGAACACTGAAGCTTTCTTT.

In this sample, this clone turned up a few times. V and J are TRBV4-1 and TRBJ1-1, with D unresolved. Trimming left V 4 bases short and J 1 base short, with 16 bases between. Germline values: CDR1 MGHRA, CDR2 YSYEKL. The CDR3 has 16 amino acids. CDR3 region: CASSPVPGRANTEAFF. Here the CDR3 DNA reads TGCGCCAGCAGCCCTGTTCCGGGGAGGGCGAACACTGAAGCTTTCTTT.

The chain uses TRBV28 and TRBJ2-7; 11 nucleotides match TRBD1. With V trimmed by 3 bases and J by 3 bases, 1 base remained unmatched. CDR3 length equals 14 residues. Germline lookup yields CDR1 MDHEN and CDR2 SYDVKM. The CDR3 DNA reads TGTGCCAGCAGTTTCGGGACAGGGGGCTACGAGCAGTACTTC. Amino acid sequence: CASSFGTGGYEQYF. Full variable domain (outside the CDR3, taken from reference TRBV28 and TRBJ2-7): DVKVTQSSRYLVKRTGEKVFLECVQDMDHENMFWYRQDPGLGLRLIYFSYDVKMKEKGDIPEGYSVSREKKERFSLILESASTNQTSMYLCASSFGTGGYEQYFGPGTRLTVT.

The chain uses TRBV27 and TRBJ2-3; weak D call: TRBD2 (5 bases). V lost 8 bases and J lost 2, with 20 bases in between. This CDR3 has 16 residues. Germline V gene lookup returns CDR1 MNHEY and CDR2 SMNVEV (reference sequence). In DNA, the CDR3 is TGTGCCAGCCATAGAGGGAGCGGCACATTCACAGATACGCAGTATTTT. Translating gives CASHRGSGTFTDTQYF.

This clone was detected only a few times. The rearrangement uses TRBV11-2 and TRBJ1-5, with D tentatively TRBD1 (6 bases). CDR1 is SGHAT and CDR2 is FQNNGV in the germline V gene. CDR3 length equals 16 residues. Trimming took 5 bases from V and 0 from J, leaving 14 bases between them. In DNA, the CDR3 is TGTGCCAGCAGCCTCAGGGGACTGGATAGCAATCAGCCCCAGCATTTT. Translated, it gives CASSLRGLDSNQPQHF.

CDR3 coding DNA: TGTGCCAGCAGCTTAGTACGCGCGGATAACACAGATACGCAGTATTTT. This encodes CASSLVRADNTDTQYF. The chain employs TRBV7-2 and TRBJ2-3; no definite D call. The CDR3 is made up of 16 amino acids. Germline assignment: CDR1 SGHTA and CDR2 FQGNSA. V dropped 1 base and J dropped 2 bases, with 13 bases sitting between them.

The chain is built from TRBV18 and TRBJ2-5, with D perhaps matching TRBD1 (5 bases). V gave up 4 bases and J gave up 2 bases, with 5 bases separating them. This CDR3 has 12 residues. Germline values: CDR1 KGHSH, CDR2 LQKENI. CDR3 sequence: CASSRQQETQYF. The CDR3 coding sequence is TGTGCCAGCTCACGACAGCAAGAGACCCAGTACTTC. Drawing the rest from reference TRBV18 and TRBJ2-5, the complete variable domain is NAGVMQNPRHLVRRRGQEARLRCSPMKGHSHVYWYRQLPEEGLKFMVYLQKENIIDESGMPKERFSAEFPKEGPSILRIQQVVRGDSAAYFCASSRQQETQYFGPGTRLLVL.

In DNA form, the CDR3 reads TGCGCCAGCAGTCCTTCTGACAGTTTATCGGATACGCAGTATTTT. It encodes CASSPSDSLSDTQYF. The V gene is TRBV5-1, the J gene TRBJ2-3; maybe TRBD1 (5 bases). This CDR3 has 15 amino acids. From germline, CDR1 is SGHRS and CDR2 YFSETQ. Trimming removed 5 bases from V and 6 bases from J, with 19 bases in between.

The chain recombines TRBV5-6 with TRBJ2-3; 11 nucleotides line up with TRBD2. The CDR3 sequence is 16 residues long. Per germline, CDR1 SGHDT and CDR2 YYEEEE. The ends lost 0 bases at V and 2 bases at J; junction bases unmatched: 2. Here the CDR3 reads CASSLGLAGYTDTQYF. CDR3 nucleotides: TGTGCCAGCAGCTTGGGACTAGCGGGGTACACAGATACGCAGTATTTT.

The chain combines TRBV7-2 with TRBJ1-5; D remains ambiguous. V was shortened by 4 bases and J by 6 bases, with 10 bases between the two germline ends. The CDR3 runs 13 residues. Germline V gene sequence: CDR1 SGHTA, CDR2 FQGNSA. CDR3 region: CASSSFVGQPQHF. CDR3 coding DNA: TGTGCCAGCAGCTCCTTTGTCGGTCAGCCCCAGCATTTT.

V usage is TRBV7-2 and J usage is TRBJ1-2, with TRBD1 identical over 9 bases. V dropped 5 bases and J dropped 7; count of bases not matched to a gene: 8. This CDR3 has 14 residues. Germline V gene sequence: CDR1 SGHTA, CDR2 FQGNSA. The DNA for the CDR3 is TGTGCCAGCAGCCCAGGACAGGGGACGACTGGCTACACCTTC. Protein sequence: CASSPGQGTTGYTF.